This T cell receptor (beta chain) was identified in a study of T-cell reconstitution after alpha-beta-depleted transplantation in children. The TCRbeta library incorporated unique molecular identifiers. TCRdb ran MiXCR on the PCR reads and lists one entry per CDR3 protein. The sample holds about 360,000 distinct CDR3 sequences, roughly 15% seen once. The germline V gene has CDR1 MNHEY and CDR2 SVGEGT. V was cut by 0 bases and J by 6 bases, with 11 bases left in between. This CDR3 spans 14 amino acids. The material was PBMCs, obtained from the stem cell graft. The receptor's source is a human donor who donated a stem cell graft to a child with Fanconi anemia. This chain links TRBV6-2 or TRBV6-3 with TRBJ1-2; the D gene is possibly TRBD1 (6 bases). The CDR3, as DNA: TGTGCCAGCAGTTACTCGAGAGGGGGAAATGGCTACACCTTC. It specifies CASSYSRGGNGYTF.